A selection of T cell receptor beta chains follows, all from one sample in a study of T-cell reconstitution after alpha-beta-depleted transplantation in children. TCRdb called the PCR reads again in MiXCR, with one record for every CDR3 protein. The data contain 190,000 or so distinct CDR3 sequences, more than 14% of them singletons. Sample: PBMCs from the stem cell graft donor, taken from the stem cell graft. The receptors originated from a human donor who donated a stem cell graft to a child with acute lymphoblastic leukemia. CDR3s include the opening cysteine and the closing phenylalanine or tryptophan. Each record gives: clone size, CDR3 length, D gene, J gene, V gene, CDR3 protein, CDR3 DNA. The D gene is left open where the match is weak. Part of the rows lack a size; the others show once, few, many or a class for expanded clones.

>many|15|TRBD2|TRBJ2-7|TRBV5-1
CASSPFSSGTYEQYF
TGCGCCAGCAGCCCTTTCTCCAGCGGGACCTACGAGCAGTACTTC
>-|12|TRBD1|TRBJ1-2|TRBV6-6
CASSTGAWGYTF
TGTGCCAGCAGTACAGGGGCCTGGGGCTACACCTTC
>few|14|TRBD1|TRBJ2-1|TRBV2
CASSARGRIDEQFF
TGTGCCAGCAGTGCCAGGGGGCGCATCGATGAGCAGTTCTTC
>many|19|TRBD2|TRBJ2-1|TRBV12-3/TRBV12-4
CASSPRERGRYWPYNEQFF
TGTGCCAGCAGCCCCCGCGAGCGGGGAAGGTACTGGCCCTACAATGAGCAGTTCTTC
>many|15|-|TRBJ2-1|TRBV12-3/TRBV12-4
CASSEWGTGLDEQFF
TGTGCCAGCAGTGAGTGGGGAACAGGGTTGGATGAGCAGTTCTTC
>-|15|TRBD1|TRBJ1-5|TRBV30
CAWSALDRGNQPQHF
TGTGCCTGGAGTGCCCTGGACAGGGGCAATCAGCCCCAGCATTTT
>-|17|TRBD2|TRBJ2-3|TRBV5-1
CASSLDSSGSGTDTQYF
TGCGCCAGCAGCTTGGATAGCAGCGGGAGTGGCACAGATACGCAGTATTTT
>many|16|TRBD1|TRBJ2-1|TRBV30
CAWSRPRDSRVDEQFF
TGTGCCTGGAGTCGCCCCCGGGACAGCCGAGTCGATGAGCAGTTCTTC
>-|18|TRBD1|TRBJ2-1|TRBV19
CATRGGTGGFSSRNEQFF
TGTGCCACCCGGGGGGGGACAGGGGGCTTCTCTAGCAGGAATGAGCAGTTCTTC
>many|17|TRBD2|TRBJ2-1|TRBV24-1
CATSATTSGRARDEQFF
TGTGCCACCAGTGCCACGACTAGCGGGAGGGCCCGGGATGAGCAGTTCTTC
>many|17|-|TRBJ1-4|TRBV7-8
CASSLEQIIATNEKLFF
TGTGCCAGCAGCTTAGAACAGATAATTGCAACTAATGAAAAACTGTTTTTT
>many|12|-|TRBJ1-1|TRBV6-5
CASQDTNTEAFF
TGTGCCAGCCAGGATACGAACACTGAAGCTTTCTTT
>-|16|-|TRBJ1-5|TRBV12-3/TRBV12-4
CASSRYRGLGNQPQHF
TGTGCCAGCAGCCGATACAGAGGGCTTGGCAATCAGCCCCAGCATTTT
>many|14|TRBD1|TRBJ2-7|TRBV5-1
CASSGTGNTYEQYF
TGCGCCAGCAGCGGGACAGGGAATACCTACGAGCAGTACTTC
>-|17|-|TRBJ2-7|TRBV4-1
CASSQEETGRETHEQYF
TGCGCCAGCAGCCAAGAGGAAACGGGTCGGGAGACCCACGAGCAGTACTTC
>many|16|-|TRBJ2-1|TRBV7-9
CASSGRTGSSYNEQFF
TGTGCCAGCAGCGGTCGGACGGGAAGCTCCTACAATGAGCAGTTCTTC
>many|15|-|TRBJ2-1|TRBV5-1
CASSPQGSLDNEQFF
TGCGCCAGCAGCCCTCAAGGGAGTCTTGACAATGAGCAGTTCTTC
>many|17|TRBD1|TRBJ1-5|TRBV4-1
CASSQGLGGAGNQPQHF
TGCGCCAGCAGCCAAGGATTAGGGGGCGCGGGCAATCAGCCCCAGCATTTT
>many|15|-|TRBJ2-1|TRBV7-9
CASSLTAVRNNEQFF
TGTGCCAGCAGCTTAACGGCAGTCCGAAACAATGAGCAGTTCTTC
>many|16|TRBD2|TRBJ2-7|TRBV5-1
CASSFGGLAGGGEQYF
TGCGCCAGCAGCTTCGGTGGGCTAGCGGGAGGAGGCGAGCAGTACTTC
>many|15|-|TRBJ2-2|TRBV25-1
CASSEYRANRGELFF
TGTGCCAGCAGTGAATACAGGGCGAATAGGGGGGAGCTGTTTTTT
>many|16|-|TRBJ2-2|TRBV9
CASSVLSEANTGELFF
TGTGCCAGCAGCGTGCTTAGCGAAGCGAACACCGGGGAGCTGTTTTTT
>many|15|-|TRBJ1-1|TRBV3-1
CASSQYDRYFPEAFF
TGTGCCAGCAGCCAATATGACAGGTACTTCCCTGAAGCTTTCTTT
>many|13|-|TRBJ2-7|TRBV5-1
CASSRLLASEQYF
TGCGCCAGCAGCAGACTACTAGCTTCCGAGCAGTACTTC
>-|14|-|TRBJ2-7|TRBV5-1
CASTAGGNSYEQYF
TGCGCCAGCACCGCAGGGGGGAACTCCTACGAGCAGTACTTC
>many|15|-|TRBJ1-1|TRBV12-3/TRBV12-4
CASSLSFLMNTEAFF
TGTGCCAGCAGTCTCTCCTTTTTGATGAACACTGAAGCTTTCTTT
>many|13|-|TRBJ2-7|TRBV5-1
CASSGGTEDEQYF
TGCGCCAGCAGCGGCGGGACAGAAGACGAGCAGTACTTC
>-|15|-|TRBJ2-4|TRBV12-3/TRBV12-4
CASRYGSLAKNIQYF
TGTGCCAGCAGATACGGATCTCTAGCCAAAAACATTCAGTACTTC